This record covers a single T cell receptor (beta chain). What it binds is unknown. This entry is derived from a study of vaccination effects on CD4 cells after COVID-19. Germline values: CDR1 SGHRS, CDR2 YFSETQ. V lost 4 bases and J lost 7; bases outside the gene matches: 5. This CDR3 comprises 14 residues. With the ViraFEST assay, the study expanded antigen-specific CD4+ T cells using viral peptide pools, then sequenced them. Following culture for approximately 11 days, CD4+ T cells were isolated. The person was diagnosed with PCR-confirmed SARS-CoV-2 infection between March and December 2020. Days 3 and 7 saw half the medium replaced with IL-2 medium. Clones were read by immunoSEQ multiplex PCR, and TCRdb kept only the in-frame ones, dropping some. The sample lists nearly 45,000 clones, approximately 70% occurring once. Study conclusions and caveats: Marked contraction was observed in infection-induced and vaccine-induced clones late after vaccination.

The chain combines TRBV5-1 with TRBJ1-6; 7 bases fit TRBD1. This clonotype was sampled from a human donor who had a prior SARS-CoV-2 infection. This sample comprised CD4+ T cells from PBMCs cultured with a peptide pool, obtained before COVID-19 vaccination. CDR3 nucleotides: TGCGCCAGCAGCCCTGGGACAGCCAATTCACCCCTCCACTTT. This translates into CASSPGTANSPLHF.